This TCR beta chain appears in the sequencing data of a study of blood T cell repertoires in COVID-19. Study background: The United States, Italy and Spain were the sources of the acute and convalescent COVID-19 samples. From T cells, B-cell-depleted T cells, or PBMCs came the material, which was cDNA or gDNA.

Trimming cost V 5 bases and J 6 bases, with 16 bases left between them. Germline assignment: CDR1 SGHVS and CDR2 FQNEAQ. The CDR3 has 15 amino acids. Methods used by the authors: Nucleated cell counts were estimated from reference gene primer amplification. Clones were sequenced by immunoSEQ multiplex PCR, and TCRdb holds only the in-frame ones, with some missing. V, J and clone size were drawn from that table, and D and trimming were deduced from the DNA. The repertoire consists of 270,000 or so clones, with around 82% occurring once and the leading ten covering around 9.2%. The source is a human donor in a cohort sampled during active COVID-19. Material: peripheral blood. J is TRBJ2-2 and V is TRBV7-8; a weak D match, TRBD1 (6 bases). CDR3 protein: CASSLIQGPSGELFF. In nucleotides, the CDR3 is TGTGCCAGCAGCCTGATACAGGGACCGTCCGGGGAGCTGTTTTTT.